Following are 26 T cell receptor beta chains from one sample sequenced in a study of T cells after yellow fever vaccination. TCRdb redid the calling of the 5' RACE reads with MiXCR, one entry per CDR3 protein. The sample records fewer than 400,000 distinct CDR3 sequences, about 6% being singletons. The sample was PBMCs, taken 5 days after the yellow fever booster vaccination. Receptor source: a man younger than 40 who received the YFV17D yellow fever vaccine.

This clonotype was counted a few times. The chain links TRBV18 to TRBJ2-3; no firm D call. This CDR3 contains 13 residues. Germline values: CDR1 KGHSH, CDR2 LQKENI. V lost 3 bases, J lost 5 bases, and 9 bases lay in between. The DNA of the CDR3 is TGTGCCAGCTCACCCCGGACCGAAGATACGCAGTATTTT. Translation: CASSPRTEDTQYF. Looking up the rest from reference TRBV18 and TRBJ2-3 gives the full variable domain: NAGVMQNPRHLVRRRGQEARLRCSPMKGHSHVYWYRQLPEEGLKFMVYLQKENIIDESGMPKERFSAEFPKEGPSILRIQQVVRGDSAAYFCASSPRTEDTQYFGPGTRLTVL.

The chain links TRBV5-1 to TRBJ2-7, with D perhaps TRBD1 (5 bases). Germline V lookup: CDR1 SGHRS, CDR2 YFSETQ. This CDR3 spans 15 amino acids. V gave up 4 bases and J gave up 2 bases, with 16 bases separating them. This CDR3 is CASSPSSTGPYEQYF. The CDR3 DNA follows: TGCGCCAGCAGCCCCTCTTCTACAGGTCCCTACGAGCAGTACTTC.

This clonotype has just a few counts. The chain uses TRBV7-2 and TRBJ1-6, with D uncertain. Germline values: CDR1 SGHTA, CDR2 FQGNSA. The CDR3 covers 13 residues. V was clipped by 3 bases and J by 10 bases, with 10 bases between them. The CDR3 nucleotides are TGTGCCAGCAGCTTCCGCGGGAGGTCACCCCTCCACTTT. Protein: CASSFRGRSPLHF.

This clonotype was seen a few times. The rearrangement uses TRBV7-9 and TRBJ1-4, with 8 bases aligning to TRBD1. The CDR3 loop spans 16 amino acids. V trimming: 5 bases; J trimming: 2 bases; junction bases outside the gene matches: 7. In germline, CDR1 is SEHNR, CDR2 FQNEAQ (reference sequence). CDR3 coding DNA: TGTGCCAGCAGCCGGACAGGGACCGCGACTAATGAAAAACTGTTTTTT. It is translated as CASSRTGTATNEKLFF.

This clonotype was recorded many times. CDR3 in DNA: TGTGCCAGCAGGCCGGGGCCGGACAGTAAAGGTTACGAGCAGTACTTC. It is translated as CASRPGPDSKGYEQYF. The chain uses TRBV6-1 and TRBJ2-7; tentative D call: TRBD1 (6 bases). Germline CDR1 is MNHNS and CDR2 is SASEGT. This CDR3 contains 16 residues. Between the trimmed V and J ends, which lost 6 bases and 4 bases, there was a span of 22 bases.

This clonotype was seen a few times. The chain recombines TRBV11-2 with TRBJ1-5; D is unresolved. Germline V gives CDR1 SGHAT, CDR2 FQNNGV. This CDR3 contains 15 residues. Trimming removed 2 bases from V and 4 bases from J, with 12 bases in between. The CDR3 spells CASSLMGGNNQPQHF. CDR3 DNA: TGTGCCAGCAGCTTAATGGGTGGGAATAATCAGCCCCAGCATTTT.

The CDR3 nucleotides read TGTGCCAGCAGTAGGTCGGGACACCCGATTTACGAGCAGTACTTC. It is translated as CASSRSGHPIYEQYF. The genes are TRBV21-1 and TRBJ2-7; TRBD1 is the table's D call, not checked against the DNA. TRBV21-1 is tagged as a pseudogene. CDR3 length: 15 residues.

This clonotype was detected many times. The rearrangement joins TRBV4-3 to TRBJ2-1, with 8 bases identical to TRBD2. The CDR3 length is 17 residues. Germline V CDR1 and CDR2: LGHNA, YSLEER. With V trimmed by 0 bases and J by 8 bases, 12 bases remained unmatched. This CDR3 reads CASSQDGVGTRSHEQFF. The CDR3 coding sequence is TGCGCCAGCAGCCAAGATGGTGTGGGGACTAGGTCTCATGAGCAGTTCTTC.

This clonotype came up many times. The rearrangement links TRBV5-1 to TRBJ2-7, with TRBD1 matching 9 bases. The CDR3 is 16 residues long. CDR1 and CDR2 from the germline V gene are SGHRS and YFSETQ. V gave up 0 bases and J gave up 2 bases; unmatched junction bases: 6. CDR3 DNA sequence: TGCGCCAGCAGCTTGGCTTTAGGACAGGGGACCTACGAGCAGTACTTC. Its translation: CASSLALGQGTYEQYF.

In its sample, this clonotype was seen many times. The genes are TRBV7-8 and TRBJ1-5; 9 bases map to TRBD1. J lost 2 bases, V lost 4 bases, and 3 bases had no gene match. The CDR3 is made up of 15 amino acids. CDR1 is SGHVS and CDR2 is FQNEAQ in the germline V gene. CDR3 sequence reads: CASSSGQGRNQPQHF. CDR3 DNA: TGTGCCAGCAGCTCCGGACAGGGGCGCAATCAGCCCCAGCATTTT.

In regard to this clonotype: Relative to the germline gene, one junction end is altered; a read error may explain this. The V and J genes are TRBV18 and TRBJ2-1; no firm D call. The germline V gene has CDR1 KGHSH and CDR2 LQKENI. The CDR3 totals 15 residues. CDR3 residues: CASSAPFRSYNEQFF. CDR3 in DNA: TGTGCCAGCTCAGCACCGTTTCGCTCCTACAATGAGCAGTTCTTC.

This clonotype was detected a few times. The V call is TRBV30, the J call TRBJ1-6; D remains ambiguous. Trimming removed 3 bases at V and 7 bases at J, with 7 bases between. CDR1 is GTSNPN and CDR2 is SVGIG in the germline V gene (reference sequence). The CDR3 is made up of 12 amino acids. CDR3 coding DNA: TGTGCCTGGAGGCTGCTGAATTCACCCCTCCACTTT. Its translation is CAWRLLNSPLHF.

The rearrangement links TRBV6-1 to TRBJ1-6; no reliable D call. The V end lost 6 bases, the J end lost 10 bases, and 13 bases lay between the germline ends. The CDR3 length is 13 residues. Germline V gene sequence: CDR1 MNHNS, CDR2 SASEGT. The CDR3, as DNA: TGTGCCAGCAGCTCCGGACTTCACTCACCCCTCCACTTT. Its protein product is CASSSGLHSPLHF.

The chain couples TRBV20-1 to TRBJ2-1, with 7 bases fitting TRBD2. Germline V gives CDR1 DFQATT, CDR2 SNEGSKA (reference sequence). The CDR3 runs to 16 residues. V trimming: 1 base; J trimming: 0 bases; junction bases outside the gene matches: 6. Here the CDR3 DNA reads TGCAGTGCTAGAGGGTCCTCTAGCGGCTCCTACAATGAGCAGTTCTTC. Translating gives CSARGSSSGSYNEQFF.

This clonotype was detected many times. The chain joins TRBV20-1 to TRBJ2-7, with 10 bases that match TRBD2. The germline gives CDR1 DFQATT, CDR2 SNEGSKA (reference sequence). The length of the CDR3 is 14 residues. Germline trimming cut 3 bases from V and 5 bases from J; bases unmatched to any gene: 7. The DNA for the CDR3 is TGCAGTGCTAGTTCTCTAGCGGGAGTACACGAGCAGTACTTC. This translates into CSASSLAGVHEQYF.

This clonotype was seen many times. The gene calls are TRBV5-5 and TRBJ2-5, with TRBD1 matching over 8 bases. J lost 4 bases, V lost 1 base, and 6 bases had no gene match. The germline V gene has CDR1 SGHKS and CDR2 YYEKEE (reference sequence). The CDR3 is 15 residues long. Here the CDR3 DNA reads TGTGCCAGCAGCTTGACCCCAACAGGGGGAGAGACCCAGTACTTC. Translating gives CASSLTPTGGETQYF.

This clonotype was counted a few times. The chain uses TRBV29-1 and TRBJ2-1; D perhaps matches TRBD2 (6 bases). This CDR3 contains 12 residues. CDR1 is SQVTM and CDR2 is ANQGSEA in the germline V gene. The ends were cut back, 6 bases at V and 10 bases at J, with 16 bases in the middle. The CDR3 spells CSVPRGAGEQFF. CDR3 DNA sequence: TGCAGCGTACCTCGCGGGGCAGGGGAGCAGTTCTTC.

There are a few counts of this clonotype. V is TRBV7-9 and J is TRBJ1-3; 7 bases are a match to TRBD1. The germline gives CDR1 SEHNR, CDR2 FQNEAQ (reference sequence). This CDR3 spans 15 amino acids. Trimming at V came to 3 bases and at J to 3 bases, leaving 5 bases not matched to a gene. The CDR3 DNA follows: TGTGCCAGCAGCTTCCGACAGGGAGGTGGAAACACCATATATTTT. Its protein product is CASSFRQGGGNTIYF.

This clonotype occurred many times. V gene TRBV7-8 combines with J gene TRBJ2-7; possibly TRBD2 for D (6 bases). V was pared by 8 bases and J by 1 base, with 12 bases between. Germline assignment: CDR1 SGHVS and CDR2 FQNEAQ. This CDR3 is 13 amino acids long. The CDR3: CASEAGGSYEQYF. CDR3 in DNA: TGTGCCAGCGAGGCCGGGGGTTCCTACGAGCAGTACTTC.

This chain links TRBV25-1 with TRBJ2-3; D might be TRBD1 (5 bases). This CDR3 has 12 residues. Per the germline V gene, CDR1 is MGHDK and CDR2 is SYGVNS. The V end lost 4 bases, the J end lost 4 bases, and 6 bases lay between the germline ends. CDR3 sequence: CASSGTSDTQYF. CDR3 sequence (DNA): TGTGCCAGCAGTGGGACATCAGATACGCAGTATTTT.

The chain has TRBV20-1 and TRBJ1-2; 12 bases match TRBD1. CDR1 is DFQATT and CDR2 is SNEGSKA in the germline V gene (reference sequence). The CDR3 sequence is 15 residues long. V gave up 3 bases and J gave up 8 bases; unmatched junction bases: 10. Here the CDR3 reads CSASPAGTGGLGYTF. The DNA of the CDR3 is TGCAGTGCTAGCCCCGCTGGGACAGGGGGCCTGGGCTACACCTTC.

This clonotype was found a few times. The J gene is TRBJ2-7, the V gene TRBV25-1, with 9 nucleotides matching TRBD2. CDR3 size: 18 residues. Germline-derived CDR1 and CDR2 are MGHDK and SYGVNS. V trimming: 1 base; J trimming: 2 bases; junction bases outside the gene matches: 12. The CDR3 sequence: CASSELVTSGGGTYEQYF. CDR3 nucleotide sequence: TGTGCCAGCAGTGAATTGGTGACTAGCGGAGGTGGTACCTACGAGCAGTACTTC.

The rearrangement uses TRBV15 and TRBJ2-7; D not resolved. The germline V and J ends were trimmed by 1 base and 0 bases, with 4 bases remaining between them. The CDR3 spans 13 residues. Germline V gene sequence: CDR1 LNHNV, CDR2 YYDKDF (reference sequence). The CDR3 DNA is TGTGCCACCAGCAGAGGATACTCCTACGAGCAGTACTTC. Translation: CATSRGYSYEQYF.

Notes on this clonotype: This may arise from a read error, as a much more abundant clone is one base away. The chain uses TRBV29-1 and TRBJ1-4; D gene unclear. This CDR3 comprises 10 residues. Trimming took off 6 bases at V and 10 bases at J, with 9 bases between the two ends. Looked up from germline, CDR1 is SQVTM and CDR2 is ANQGSEA. CDR3 nucleotides: TGCAGCGTCGTCGCGGGAAAACTGTTTTTT. This codes for CSVVAGKLFF. Filled out from reference TRBV29-1 and TRBJ1-4, the complete variable domain reads SAVISQKPSRDICQRGTSLTIQCQVDSQVTMMFWYRQQPGQSLTLIATANQGSEATYESGFVIDKFPISRPNLTFSTLTVSNMSPEDSSIYLCSVVAGKLFFGSGTQLSVL.

About this clonotype: One base away lies a much larger clone, so this may be a sequencing read error. V usage is TRBV20-1 and J usage is TRBJ2-7; a weak D match, TRBD2 (5 bases). From germline, CDR1 is DFQATT and CDR2 SNEGSKA (reference sequence). The V end lost 8 bases, the J end lost 2 bases, and 16 bases lay between the germline ends. This CDR3 region has 13 residues. In DNA, the CDR3 is TGCAGTACAGTAGCGAAAAGCACCTACGAGCAGTACTTC. Translation: CSTVAKSTYEQYF.

This clonotype came up a few times. Here the CDR3 reads CASSLHPAYEQYF. The CDR3 DNA sequence: TGCGCCAGCAGCTTACATCCTGCCTACGAGCAGTACTTC. The chain joins TRBV5-1 to TRBJ2-7; D call uncertain. This CDR3 has 13 residues. Germline CDR1 is SGHRS and CDR2 is YFSETQ. V shed 2 bases and J shed 2 bases, with 8 bases lying between them.